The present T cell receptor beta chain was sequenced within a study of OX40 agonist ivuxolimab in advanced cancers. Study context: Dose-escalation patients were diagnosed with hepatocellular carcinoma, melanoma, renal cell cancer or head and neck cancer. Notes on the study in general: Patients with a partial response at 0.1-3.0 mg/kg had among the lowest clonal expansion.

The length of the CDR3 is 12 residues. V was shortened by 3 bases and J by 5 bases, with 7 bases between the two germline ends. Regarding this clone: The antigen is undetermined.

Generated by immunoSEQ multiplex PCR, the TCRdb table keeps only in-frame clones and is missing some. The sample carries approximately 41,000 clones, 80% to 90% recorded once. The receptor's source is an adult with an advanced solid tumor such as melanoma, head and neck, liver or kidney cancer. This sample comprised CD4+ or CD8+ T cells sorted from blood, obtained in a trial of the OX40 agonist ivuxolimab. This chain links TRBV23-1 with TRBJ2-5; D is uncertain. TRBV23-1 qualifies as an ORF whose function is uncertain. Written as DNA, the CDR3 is TGCGCCAGCAGTCACACGGTGGAGACCCAGTACTTC. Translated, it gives CASSHTVETQYF.